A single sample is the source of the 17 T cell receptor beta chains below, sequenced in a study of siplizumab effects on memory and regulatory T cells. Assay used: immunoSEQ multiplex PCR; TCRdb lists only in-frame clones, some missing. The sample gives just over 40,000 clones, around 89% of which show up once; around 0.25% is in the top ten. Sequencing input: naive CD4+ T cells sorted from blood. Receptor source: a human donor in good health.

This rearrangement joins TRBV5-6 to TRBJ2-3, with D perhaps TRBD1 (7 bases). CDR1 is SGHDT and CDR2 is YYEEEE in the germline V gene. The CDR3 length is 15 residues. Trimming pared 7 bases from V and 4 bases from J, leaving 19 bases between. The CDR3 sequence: CASWDRGGTADTQYF. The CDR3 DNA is TGTGCCAGCTGGGATCGTGGAGGGACAGCAGATACGCAGTATTTT.

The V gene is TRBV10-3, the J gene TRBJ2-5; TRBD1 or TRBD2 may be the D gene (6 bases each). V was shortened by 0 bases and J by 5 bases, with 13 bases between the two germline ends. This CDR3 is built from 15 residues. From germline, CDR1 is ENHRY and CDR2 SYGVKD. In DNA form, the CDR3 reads TGTGCCATCAGTGAGTCTTGGGGGGCTCGGGAGACCCAGTACTTC. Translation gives CAISESWGARETQYF.

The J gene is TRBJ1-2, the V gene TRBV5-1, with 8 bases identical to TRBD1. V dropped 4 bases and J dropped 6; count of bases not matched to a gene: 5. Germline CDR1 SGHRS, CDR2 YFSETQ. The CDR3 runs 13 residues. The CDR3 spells CASSGGQVDGYTF. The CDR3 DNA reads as TGCGCCAGCAGCGGGGGACAGGTCGATGGCTACACCTTC.

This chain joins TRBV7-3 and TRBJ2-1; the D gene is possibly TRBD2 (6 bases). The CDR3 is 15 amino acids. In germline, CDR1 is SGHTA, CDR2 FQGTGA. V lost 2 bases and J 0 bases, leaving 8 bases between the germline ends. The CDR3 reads CASSLGGDSYNEQFF. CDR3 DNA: TGTGCCAGCAGCTTAGGCGGGGACTCCTACAATGAGCAGTTCTTC.

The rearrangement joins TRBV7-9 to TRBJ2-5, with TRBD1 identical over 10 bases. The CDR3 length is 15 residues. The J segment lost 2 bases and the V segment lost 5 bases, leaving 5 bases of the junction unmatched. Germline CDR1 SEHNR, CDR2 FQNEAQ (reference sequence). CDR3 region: CASSTDRGRQETQYF. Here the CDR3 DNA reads TGTGCCAGCAGCACTGACAGGGGGCGGCAAGAGACCCAGTACTTC.

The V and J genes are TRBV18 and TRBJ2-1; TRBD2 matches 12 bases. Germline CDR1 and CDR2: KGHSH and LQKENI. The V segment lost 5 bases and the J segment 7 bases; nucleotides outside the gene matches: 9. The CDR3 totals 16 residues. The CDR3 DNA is TGTGCCAGCTCAGTACGACTAGCGGGAGATAGTAATGAGCAGTTCTTC. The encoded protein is CASSVRLAGDSNEQFF.

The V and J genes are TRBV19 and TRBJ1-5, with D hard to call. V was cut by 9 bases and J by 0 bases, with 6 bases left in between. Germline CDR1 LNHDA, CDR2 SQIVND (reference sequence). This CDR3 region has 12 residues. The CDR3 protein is CASDGSNQPQHF. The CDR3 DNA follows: TGTGCCAGCGACGGTAGCAATCAGCCCCAGCATTTT.

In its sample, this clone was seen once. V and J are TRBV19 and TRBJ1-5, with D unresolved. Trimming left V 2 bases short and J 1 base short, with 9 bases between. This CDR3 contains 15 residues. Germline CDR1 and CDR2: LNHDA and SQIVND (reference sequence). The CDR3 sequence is CASSIRLGSNQPQHF. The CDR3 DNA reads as TGTGCCAGTAGTATAAGGTTGGGAAGCAATCAGCCCCAGCATTTT.

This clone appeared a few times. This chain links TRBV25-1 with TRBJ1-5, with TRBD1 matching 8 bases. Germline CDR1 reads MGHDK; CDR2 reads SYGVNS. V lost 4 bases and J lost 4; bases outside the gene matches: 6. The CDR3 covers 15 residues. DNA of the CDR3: TGTGCCAGCAGTGGGGGACAGGAGCTAAATCAGCCCCAGCATTTT. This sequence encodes CASSGGQELNQPQHF.

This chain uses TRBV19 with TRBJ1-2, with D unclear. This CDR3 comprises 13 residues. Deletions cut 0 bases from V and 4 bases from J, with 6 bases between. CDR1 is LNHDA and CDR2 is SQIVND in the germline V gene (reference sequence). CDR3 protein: CASSIEAGYGYTF. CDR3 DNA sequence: TGTGCCAGTAGTATAGAGGCAGGCTATGGCTACACCTTC. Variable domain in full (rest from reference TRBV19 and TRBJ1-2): DGGITQSPKYLFRKEGQNVTLSCEQNLNHDAMYWYRQDPGQGLRLIYYSQIVNDFQKGDIAEGYSVSREKKESFPLTVTSAQKNPTAFYLCASSIEAGYGYTFGSGTRLTVV.

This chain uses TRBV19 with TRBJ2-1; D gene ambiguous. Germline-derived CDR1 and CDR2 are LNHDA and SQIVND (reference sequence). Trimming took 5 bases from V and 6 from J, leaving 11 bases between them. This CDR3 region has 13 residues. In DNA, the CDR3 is TGTGCCAGTAGTCGATGGCCACCCAATGAGCAGTTCTTC. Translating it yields CASSRWPPNEQFF.

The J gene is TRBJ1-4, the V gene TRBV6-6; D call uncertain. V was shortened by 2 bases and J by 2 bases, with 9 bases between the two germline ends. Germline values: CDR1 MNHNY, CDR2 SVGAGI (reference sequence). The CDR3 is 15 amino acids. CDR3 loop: CASSYGYGTNEKLFF. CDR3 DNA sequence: TGTGCCAGCAGTTACGGATACGGGACTAATGAAAAACTGTTTTTT.

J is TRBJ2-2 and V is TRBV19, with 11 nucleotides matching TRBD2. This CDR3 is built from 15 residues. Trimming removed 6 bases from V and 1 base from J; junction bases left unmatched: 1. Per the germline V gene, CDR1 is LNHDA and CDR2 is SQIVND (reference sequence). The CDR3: CASSLAGGNTGELFF. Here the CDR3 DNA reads TGTGCCAGTAGCCTAGCGGGGGGGAACACCGGGGAGCTGTTTTTT.

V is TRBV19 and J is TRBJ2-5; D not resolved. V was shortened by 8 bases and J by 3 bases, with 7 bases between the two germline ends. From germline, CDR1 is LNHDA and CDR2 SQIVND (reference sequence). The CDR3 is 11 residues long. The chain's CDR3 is CASGFEETQYF. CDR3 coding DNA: TGTGCCAGTGGCTTTGAAGAGACCCAGTACTTC. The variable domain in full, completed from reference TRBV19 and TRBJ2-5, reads DGGITQSPKYLFRKEGQNVTLSCEQNLNHDAMYWYRQDPGQGLRLIYYSQIVNDFQKGDIAEGYSVSREKKESFPLTVTSAQKNPTAFYLCASGFEETQYFGPGTRLLVL.

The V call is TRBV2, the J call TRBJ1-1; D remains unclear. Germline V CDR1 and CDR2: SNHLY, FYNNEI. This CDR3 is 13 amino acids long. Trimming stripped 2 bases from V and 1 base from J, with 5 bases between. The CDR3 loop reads CASSEFPNTEAFF. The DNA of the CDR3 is TGTGCCAGCAGTGAATTCCCGAACACTGAAGCTTTCTTT.

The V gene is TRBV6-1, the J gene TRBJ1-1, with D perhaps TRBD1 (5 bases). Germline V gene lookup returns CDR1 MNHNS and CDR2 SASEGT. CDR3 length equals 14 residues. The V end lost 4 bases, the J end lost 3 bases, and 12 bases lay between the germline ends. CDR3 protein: CASSVQGTDTEAFF. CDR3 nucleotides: TGTGCCAGCAGTGTCCAGGGTACGGACACTGAAGCTTTCTTT.

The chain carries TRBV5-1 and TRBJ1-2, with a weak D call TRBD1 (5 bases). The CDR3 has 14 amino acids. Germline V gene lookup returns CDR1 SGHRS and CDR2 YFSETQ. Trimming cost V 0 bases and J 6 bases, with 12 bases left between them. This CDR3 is CASSLEADIDGYTF. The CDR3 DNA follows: TGCGCCAGCAGCTTGGAGGCGGACATCGATGGCTACACCTTC.